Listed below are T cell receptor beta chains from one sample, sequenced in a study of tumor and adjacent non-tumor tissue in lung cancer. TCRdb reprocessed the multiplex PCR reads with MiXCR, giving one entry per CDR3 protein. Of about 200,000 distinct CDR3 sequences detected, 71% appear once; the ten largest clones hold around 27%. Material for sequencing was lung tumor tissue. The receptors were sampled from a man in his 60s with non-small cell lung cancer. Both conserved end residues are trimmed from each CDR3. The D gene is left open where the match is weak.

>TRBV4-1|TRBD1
ASSQVGMDRGVQSQH
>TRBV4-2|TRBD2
ASSQEGGPQETQY
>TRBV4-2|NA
ASSQGLTGETQY
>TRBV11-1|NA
ASSLDAGGDYT
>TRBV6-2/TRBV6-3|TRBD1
ANSIDRGGYGGNQPQH
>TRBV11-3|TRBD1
ASSPSGQGITNEKLL
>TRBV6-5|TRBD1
ASSYQGGAHEKLL
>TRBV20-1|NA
SARDRPVADTQY
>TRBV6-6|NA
ASSLDYHSYNEQL
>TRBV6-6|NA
ASSYLSGDEQY
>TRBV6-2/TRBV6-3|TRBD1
ASSLQGQGVFTYELY
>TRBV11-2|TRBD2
ASSFLAGGTDTQY
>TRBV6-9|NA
VSSSMWAEVKETQY
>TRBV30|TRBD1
AGDREGDYSEQY
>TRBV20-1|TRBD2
SATAGGITKNEYNEQF
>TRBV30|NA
AWSSESNQPQH
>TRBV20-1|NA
SARDPARYNSPLH
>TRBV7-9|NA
ASSLRGVSYNEQF
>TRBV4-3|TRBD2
ASNQDAGGETQY
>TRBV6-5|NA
ASRPAGSYSPLH
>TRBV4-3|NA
AGSQGAVSGASVLT
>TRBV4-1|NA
ASSRGLRGTEAF
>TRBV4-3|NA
ASSQWVANTGELL
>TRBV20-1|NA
SASIGSYEQY
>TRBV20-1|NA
SARVVRRWIYNEQL
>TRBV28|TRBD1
ASNGTGEIIGYEQF
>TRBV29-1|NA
SVERQVNNEQF
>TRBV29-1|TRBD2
SVKKSSGPYDEQF
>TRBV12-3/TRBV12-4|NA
ASSLGSDSNYGYT
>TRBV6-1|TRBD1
ASSEGQGRGSEAS
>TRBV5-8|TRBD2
ASRPTSVAYNVQF
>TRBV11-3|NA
ASSLVSNFEAF
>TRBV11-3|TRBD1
PISFQGADTRY
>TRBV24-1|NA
AASDYPVEGRATEAF
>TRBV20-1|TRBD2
SARGTSGGSNTGELF
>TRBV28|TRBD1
ASQGEDTQY
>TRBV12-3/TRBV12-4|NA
TSSNSYYRPDTQY
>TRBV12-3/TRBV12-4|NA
ASSLWGKGEQF
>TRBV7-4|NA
ARRVRPLLLEQY
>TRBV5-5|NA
ANSFSPRSYNSPLH
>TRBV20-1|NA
SAEGGTGGLRERY
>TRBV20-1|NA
SVNLAWARDTQY
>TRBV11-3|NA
ASSLGRGADTGELF
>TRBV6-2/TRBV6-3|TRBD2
ASSLLAGRYNEQF
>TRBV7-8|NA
ASSSAGIRYT
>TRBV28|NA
ASSLVGGLSRGNEQF
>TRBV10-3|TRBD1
AISPGTETEAF
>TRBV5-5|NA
ASSSDPLQTDTQY
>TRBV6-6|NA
ASIPPPRQPSLRNQPQH
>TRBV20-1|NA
SARNSAGARGYT
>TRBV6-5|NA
ASSEQVTQPQH